The present T cell receptor (beta chain) was sequenced within a study of cytomegalovirus exposure and HLA in healthy donors. Study conclusions and caveats: Later analysis identified a missense DCLRE1C variant that was linked to TCR beta V- and J-gene trimming. Later, an analysis found that common viral pathogens appeared to be linked with several of the most significant clusters. Donors belonging to an Asian-associated ancestry cluster reportedly showed fewer N-insertions in productive TCRs than the roughly 670-donor mean, according to what a later analysis found.

In the PCR, 60 Vbeta and 13 Jbeta primers were used. Clones were read by immunoSEQ multiplex PCR, and TCRdb kept only the in-frame ones, dropping some. Of around 140,000 clones listed, roughly 60% were seen once; the top ten hold approximately 2.5%. Only one count was recorded for this clone. The target antigen is unknown. Germline CDR1 reads MNHEY; CDR2 reads SVGAGI. This CDR3 has 14 amino acids. V was shortened by 0 bases and J by 3 bases, with 9 bases between the two germline ends. V and J are TRBV6-5 and TRBJ2-7, with a weak D call TRBD2 (5 bases). This sequence originates from a woman aged 40 to 49 in good health and CMV-seronegative. The sequenced sample consisted of PBMCs. The CDR3 DNA follows: TGTGCCAGCAGTTACTCTCGGGGTGGCTACGAGCAGTACTTC. Protein: CASSYSRGGYEQYF.